Below are 14 T cell receptor beta chains sequenced from a single sample in a study of blood T cell repertoires in COVID-19. Clones were sequenced by immunoSEQ multiplex PCR, and TCRdb holds only the in-frame ones, with some missing. This table holds tens of thousands of clones, about 86% found once. Material for sequencing was peripheral blood. These receptors all stem from a man aged 50-60 years with acute or convalescent COVID-19.

The rearrangement joins TRBV6-6 to TRBJ2-1, with 7 positions matching TRBD1. V shed 8 bases and J 6 bases; nucleotides not matched to a gene: 13. Germline V CDR1 and CDR2: MNHNY, SVGAGI (reference sequence). CDR3 length equals 15 residues. CDR3 nucleotide sequence: TGTGCCAGCCGGTCTTCCGGGACAGCGATCAATGAGCAGTTCTTC. Amino acids: CASRSSGTAINEQFF.

V usage is TRBV2 and J usage is TRBJ1-6; the match to TRBD1 covers 10 bases. With V trimmed by 11 bases and J by 0 bases, 13 bases remained unmatched. Germline V gene sequence: CDR1 SNHLY, CDR2 FYNNEI. The CDR3 is made up of 18 amino acids. CDR3: CAVIRDRGMSSYNSPLHF. The CDR3 DNA is TGTGCCGTGATCCGGGACAGGGGTATGAGCTCCTATAATTCACCCCTCCACTTT.

The chain joins TRBV4-1 to TRBJ2-7; TRBD1 agrees at 7 bases. This CDR3 spans 14 amino acids. CDR1 is MGHRA, CDR2 YSYEKL, per germline. Unmatched junction bases numbered 3, after V lost 4 bases and J lost 0 bases. The CDR3 sequence: CASSPGQSSYEQYF. DNA for the CDR3: TGCGCCAGCAGCCCGGGACAGAGCTCCTACGAGCAGTACTTC.

The genes are TRBV6-6 and TRBJ1-3; unclear D gene. CDR1 is MNHNY, CDR2 SVGAGI, per germline (reference sequence). The CDR3 consists of 15 residues. Trimming took 2 bases from V and 0 from J, leaving 8 bases between them. The DNA for the CDR3 is TGTGCCAGCAGTTACCCGGAGAGCTCTGGAAACACCATATATTTT. Translating gives CASSYPESSGNTIYF.

The gene calls are TRBV7-2 and TRBJ1-1, with TRBD1 matching 7 bases. The CDR3 is 13 amino acids. V was pared by 5 bases and J by 3 bases, with 3 bases of the junction left unmatched. Germline CDR1 reads SGHTA; CDR2 reads FQGNSA. The CDR3 region is CASSQDRHTEAFF. The CDR3 DNA is TGTGCCAGCAGCCAGGACAGGCACACTGAAGCTTTCTTT.

The rearrangement uses TRBV2 and TRBJ1-1, with 7 bases aligning to TRBD1. CDR1 is SNHLY, CDR2 FYNNEI, per germline. The CDR3 runs to 15 residues. Losses at the gene ends were 6 bases for V and 5 bases for J; bases not matched to a gene: 12. In DNA form, the CDR3 reads TGTGCCAGCAGCAGACAGGGAAACAGGGGAACTGAAGCTTTCTTT. The encoded protein is CASSRQGNRGTEAFF.

The chain joins TRBV28 to TRBJ1-4; no definite D call. The V gene lost 3 bases and the J gene lost 17 bases, with 13 bases spanning the gap. The CDR3 has 11 residues. Germline loops: CDR1 MDHEN, CDR2 SYDVKM. CDR3 loop: CASSLGSGRFF. CDR3 bases: TGTGCCAGCAGTTTGGGTAGTGGGCGATTTTTT.

The chain carries TRBV18 and TRBJ2-1; 10 bases are a match to TRBD2. This CDR3 is 17 amino acids long. Losses at the gene ends were 3 bases for V and 9 bases for J; bases not matched to a gene: 14. Germline V gene data show CDR1 as KGHSH and CDR2 as LQKENI. The CDR3 loop reads CASSPLGLAGARSEQFF. The CDR3 region has the DNA TGTGCCAGCTCACCCCTAGGTCTAGCGGGAGCCAGGAGTGAGCAGTTCTTC.

The chain recombines TRBV25-1 with TRBJ1-3; no clear D. The CDR3 extends over 13 amino acids. Trimming removed 9 bases at V and 0 bases at J, with 9 bases between. CDR1 MGHDK and CDR2 SYGVNS come from the germline V gene. The CDR3 DNA reads as TGTGCCAGGGCACAAGTCTCTGGAAACACCATATATTTT. This encodes CARAQVSGNTIYF.

The chain uses TRBV7-9 and TRBJ2-3; 13 nucleotides match TRBD2. The J segment lost 1 base and the V segment lost 4 bases, leaving 2 bases of the junction unmatched. This CDR3 is built from 16 residues. The germline gives CDR1 SEHNR, CDR2 FQNEAQ (reference sequence). The CDR3 DNA sequence: TGTGCCAGCAGCTACGGACTAGCGGGGGGCACAGATACGCAGTATTTT. Its translation: CASSYGLAGGTDTQYF. The variable domain in full, completed from reference TRBV7-9 and TRBJ2-3, reads DTGVSQNPRHKITKRGQNVTFRCDPISEHNRLYWYRQTLGQGPEFLTYFQNEAQLEKSRLLSDRFSAERPKGSFSTLEIQRTEQGDSAMYLCASSYGLAGGTDTQYFGPGTRLTVL.

This clone was found once. The chain couples TRBV5-1 to TRBJ1-1; a possible D gene is TRBD1 (6 bases). Germline V gene lookup returns CDR1 SGHRS and CDR2 YFSETQ. This CDR3 has 15 amino acids. V lost 3 bases and J lost 0, with 12 bases in between. CDR3: CASSSGGTLNTEAFF. The DNA for the CDR3 is TGCGCCAGCAGCTCAGGTGGGACACTGAACACTGAAGCTTTCTTT.

V gene TRBV14 combines with J gene TRBJ1-2, with a weak D call TRBD1 (6 bases). Trimming took off 5 bases at V and 6 bases at J, with 13 bases between the two ends. This CDR3 has 13 residues. Germline V gene data show CDR1 as SGHDN and CDR2 as FVKESK. The DNA for the CDR3 is TGTGCCAGCAGCAAAAGGGGGGGGCATGGCTACACCTTC. It translates to CASSKRGGHGYTF.

The rearrangement joins TRBV11-2 to TRBJ1-4; D is perhaps TRBD1 (5 bases). The CDR3 consists of 13 residues. Germline assignment: CDR1 SGHAT and CDR2 FQNNGV. Trimming shortened V by 5 bases and J by 8 bases, and 12 bases separated the two germline ends. CDR3 protein: CASSLWKGEKLFF. The CDR3 DNA reads as TGTGCCAGCAGCCTGTGGAAGGGGGAAAAACTGTTTTTT.

This sequence joins TRBV6-6 and TRBJ2-3; 8 bases line up with TRBD1. The germline V gene encodes CDR1 MNHNY and CDR2 SVGAGI (reference sequence). The CDR3 spans 16 residues. With V trimmed by 3 bases and J by 5 bases, 10 bases remained unmatched. DNA for the CDR3: TGTGCCAGCAGTTATTCTGTCAGGGGGCAAGAAGATACGCAGTATTTT. This encodes CASSYSVRGQEDTQYF.